This TCR beta chain originates from a study of control samples from healthy donors and cancer patients (dated by TCRdb to 2019 to 2021). Points on this clone: Its specific antigen is unknown. Nothing much larger sits one base from this clone, and base qualities are not available.

Library preparation used the immunoSEQ multiplex PCR assay. TCRdb provides this immuneACCESS table in a form limited to in-frame rearrangements. Some clones are lacking; in checked studies, under half of them reflect an unresolved V gene, and why the rest are absent is not known. This sample is represented by 84,000 or so clones; 91% of them were singletons. The ten largest clones take up 15% to 20% of the sample. The junction shows trimming of 5 bases on V and 0 bases on J, plus 8 bases between the germline ends. Spanning cysteine to phenylalanine, the CDR3 consists of 14 amino acids. Just the 42-base CDR3 DNA is kept, in frame starting at base 1. Via the germline V gene (reference sequence), CDR1 is LNHDA and CDR2 SQIVND.

This sequence originates from a man in his fifties or sixties in good health. This receptor chain uses TRBV19 and TRBJ1-5, and possibly TRBD1, on 5 matching bases. Specimen: blood. The bases read TGTGCCAGTAGTGAGGGACCTAGCAATCAGCCCCAGCATTTT. It translates to CASSEGPSNQPQHF.